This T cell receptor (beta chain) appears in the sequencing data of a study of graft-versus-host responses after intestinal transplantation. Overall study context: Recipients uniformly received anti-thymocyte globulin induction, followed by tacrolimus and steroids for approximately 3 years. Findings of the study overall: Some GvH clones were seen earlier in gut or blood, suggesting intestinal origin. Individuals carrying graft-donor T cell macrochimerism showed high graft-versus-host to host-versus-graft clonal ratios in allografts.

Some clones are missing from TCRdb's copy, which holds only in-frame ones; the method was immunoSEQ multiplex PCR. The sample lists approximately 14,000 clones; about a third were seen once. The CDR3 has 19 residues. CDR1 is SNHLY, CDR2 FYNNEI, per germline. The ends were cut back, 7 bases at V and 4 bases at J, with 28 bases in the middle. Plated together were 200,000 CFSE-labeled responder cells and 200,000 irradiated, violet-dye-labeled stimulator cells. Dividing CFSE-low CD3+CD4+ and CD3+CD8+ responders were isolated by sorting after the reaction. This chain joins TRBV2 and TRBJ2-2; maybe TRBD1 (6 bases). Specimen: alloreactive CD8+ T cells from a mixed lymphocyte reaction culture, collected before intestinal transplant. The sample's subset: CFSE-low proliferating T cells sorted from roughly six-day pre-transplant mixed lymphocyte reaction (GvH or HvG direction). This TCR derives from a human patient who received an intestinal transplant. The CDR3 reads CASTEGGVSTTTFTGELFF. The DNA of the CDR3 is TGTGCCAGCACCGAAGGGGGTGTCTCCACTACAACATTCACCGGGGAGCTGTTTTTT.